This record covers a single T cell receptor beta chain. Data came from immunoSEQ multiplex PCR; TCRdb stores just in-frame clones and leaves some out. The data contain 100,000 to 150,000 clones, 88% of them seen just once; the ten biggest clones take up 6.5% to 9%. This sample was taken from a study of blood T cell repertoires in COVID-19. With V trimmed by 3 bases and J by 1 base, 4 bases remained unmatched. There are 16 residues in the CDR3. The germline V gene has CDR1 SGHTA and CDR2 FQGNSA. The sequence was obtained from a man aged 50-60 years with acute or convalescent COVID-19. The J gene is TRBJ2-3, the V gene TRBV7-2; 10 nucleotides match TRBD2. Sequencing used peripheral blood. In DNA form, the CDR3 reads TGTGCCAGCAGCTTTAGGGGGACTAGCGGCACAGATACGCAGTATTTT. Amino acid sequence: CASSFRGTSGTDTQYF.